Listed below are T cell receptor beta chains from one sample, sequenced in a study of T cells after posttransplantation cyclophosphamide. Only in-frame clones appear in the TCRdb table, and some are missing; sequencing was by immunoSEQ multiplex PCR. The sample lists 20,000 to 25,000 clones, approximately 76% occurring once. The sequenced material came from memory CD4+ T cells sorted from PBMCs. All receptors derive from a woman aged 60-75 years in good health, CMV-negative, and a related stem cell transplant donor. Each CDR3 is given with its conserved first and last residue. Fields, in order: D gene, clone size, V gene, J gene, CDR3 protein, CDR3 DNA. The D gene is left open where the match is weak. Clone size is stated in some rows and not others, as once, few, many or a class when expanded.

TRBD1	.	TRBV7-2	TRBJ1-2	CASSGGQGVPKTF	TGTGCCAGCAGCGGGGGACAGGGGGTCCCCAAAACCTTC
TRBD1	.	TRBV27	TRBJ1-2	CASSLDRDYGYTF	TGTGCCAGCAGTCTAGACAGGGACTATGGCTACACCTTC
TRBD2	.	TRBV7-3	TRBJ2-1	CASSLISGGAHEQFF	TGTGCCAGCAGCTTAATTAGCGGGGGGGCCCATGAGCAGTTCTTC
.	.	TRBV5-8	TRBJ2-5	CASRLRAYGGETQYF	TGTGCCAGCAGACTTCGGGCCTACGGAGGGGAGACCCAGTACTTC
.	few	TRBV7-2	TRBJ1-1	CASSLRQTSFMNTEAFF	TGTGCCAGCAGCTTAAGACAGACGTCCTTTATGAACACTGAAGCTTTCTTT
.	few	TRBV7-2	TRBJ2-3	CATKQVAAADTQYF	TGTGCCACTAAACAGGTGGCAGCCGCAGATACGCAGTATTTT
TRBD1	.	TRBV5-1	TRBJ2-7	CASSLTGTGVYEQYF	TGCGCCAGCAGCCTTACCGGGACAGGGGTTTACGAGCAGTACTTC
.	.	TRBV10-3	TRBJ1-1	CAISDSDRPNTEAFF	TGTGCCATCAGTGATTCCGACAGGCCGAACACTGAAGCTTTCTTT
TRBD2	.	TRBV5-1	TRBJ2-7	CASSSSGSFRDEQYF	TGCGCCAGCAGCTCTAGCGGGTCCTTTCGGGACGAGCAGTACTTC
TRBD2	.	TRBV6-4	TRBJ2-5	CASSGKLAGKGETQYF	TGTGCCAGCAGTGGGAAACTAGCGGGAAAAGGGGAGACCCAGTACTTC
TRBD1	.	TRBV9	TRBJ1-6	CASSLTGTGDSPLHF	TGTGCCAGCAGCCTCACCGGGACAGGGGATTCACCCCTCCACTTT
TRBD1	.	TRBV19	TRBJ1-2	CASSIGTGAIGGYTF	TGTGCCAGTAGTATAGGGACAGGCGCTATTGGCGGCTACACCTTC
TRBD2	.	TRBV4-3	TRBJ2-7	CASSQDGSSGGDEQYF	TGCGCCAGCAGCCAAGACGGCTCGAGCGGGGGCGACGAGCAGTACTTC
TRBD1	few	TRBV7-9	TRBJ1-6	CASSLGQGHSPLHF	TGTGCCAGCAGCTTGGGACAGGGGCATTCACCCCTCCACTTT
.	.	TRBV14	TRBJ1-6	CASSQGQGSNSPLHF	TGTGCCAGCAGCCAAGGGCAGGGAAGTAATTCACCCCTCCACTTT
.	.	TRBV10-1	TRBJ1-1	CASSEARSGGAFF	TGCGCCAGCAGTGAGGCTCGGTCGGGGGGAGCTTTCTTT
.	.	TRBV7-6	TRBJ1-3	CASSSTGRNTIYF	TGTGCCAGCAGCTCGACAGGCCGAAACACCATATATTTT
TRBD2	.	TRBV2	TRBJ2-1	CASKLAGGPYNEQFF	TGTGCCAGCAAGCTAGCGGGGGGGCCCTACAATGAGCAGTTCTTC
.	.	TRBV2	TRBJ1-2	CASTLKQAGYTF	TGTGCCAGCACCCTGAAACAGGCTGGCTACACCTTC
TRBD2	.	TRBV5-4	TRBJ2-5	CASSPASGRPGETQYF	TGTGCCAGCAGCCCGGCTAGCGGGAGGCCGGGAGAGACCCAGTACTTC
TRBD2	.	TRBV5-4	TRBJ2-3	CASSWGGYVQTTSTDTQYF	TGTGCCAGCAGCTGGGGGGGATACGTTCAAACTACTAGCACAGATACGCAGTATTTT
TRBD2	.	TRBV5-1	TRBJ2-5	CASSLRTSGIQETQYF	TGCGCCAGCAGCCTTCGGACTAGCGGGATCCAAGAGACCCAGTACTTC
.	.	TRBV27	TRBJ2-7	CATPPDGSSPHEQYF	TGTGCCACCCCCCCCGACGGGAGCTCCCCCCACGAGCAGTACTTC
.	.	TRBV28	TRBJ1-1	CASKDGGQRNTEAFF	TGTGCCAGCAAAGACGGGGGTCAAAGAAACACTGAAGCTTTCTTT
.	.	TRBV5-1	TRBJ2-1	CASSETTGPYNEQFF	TGCGCCAGCAGCGAAACCACAGGGCCCTACAATGAGCAGTTCTTC
TRBD1	.	TRBV29-1	TRBJ2-3	CSTQGVGTDTQYF	TGCAGCACTCAGGGGGTAGGGACAGATACGCAGTATTTT
TRBD2	.	TRBV7-9	TRBJ2-7	CASSLELAGDEQYF	TGTGCCAGCAGCTTAGAACTAGCGGGAGACGAGCAGTACTTC